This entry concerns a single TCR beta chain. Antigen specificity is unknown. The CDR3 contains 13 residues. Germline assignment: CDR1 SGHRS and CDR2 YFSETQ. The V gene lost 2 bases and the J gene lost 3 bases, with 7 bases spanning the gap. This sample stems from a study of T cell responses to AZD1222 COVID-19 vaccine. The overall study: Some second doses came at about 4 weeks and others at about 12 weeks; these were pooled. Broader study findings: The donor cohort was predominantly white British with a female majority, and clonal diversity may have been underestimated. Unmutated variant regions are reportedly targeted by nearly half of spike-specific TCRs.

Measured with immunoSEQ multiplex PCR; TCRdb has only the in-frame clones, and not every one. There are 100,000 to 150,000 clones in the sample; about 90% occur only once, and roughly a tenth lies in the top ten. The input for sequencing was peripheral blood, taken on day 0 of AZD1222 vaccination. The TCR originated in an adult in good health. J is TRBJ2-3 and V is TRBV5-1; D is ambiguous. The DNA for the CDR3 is TGCGCCAGCAGCTTAATGCCGACAGATACGCAGTATTTT. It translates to CASSLMPTDTQYF.